The rows below give T cell receptor beta chains drawn from one sample of a study of blood T cell repertoires in COVID-19. The protocol was immunoSEQ multiplex PCR, while the TCRdb copy is restricted to in-frame clones and leaves out a portion. The table records just under 65,000 clones, over 60% of them present only once. The sample comprised peripheral blood. These receptors all come from a human donor in a cohort sampled during active COVID-19. CDR3s include the opening cysteine and the closing phenylalanine or tryptophan. D genes are given only for firm matches. Some rows mark clone size as missing; the rest say once, few, many or name a class of expanded clone.

CDR3nt: TGTGCCAGTAGTAACCGGGACAGGGGCACAGATACGCAGTATTTT
CDR3aa: CASSNRDRGTDTQYF
j_gene: TRBJ2-3
d_gene: TRBD1
v_gene: TRBV19
abundance: .

CDR3nt: TGTGCCAGCACCCCCCTTAGCTCTGGAAACACCATATATTTT
CDR3aa: CASTPLSSGNTIYF
j_gene: TRBJ1-3
d_gene: .
v_gene: TRBV28
abundance: .

CDR3nt: TGTGCCAGCAGCGTAAGGGACAGCCTGGAGACCCAGTACTTC
CDR3aa: CASSVRDSLETQYF
j_gene: TRBJ2-5
d_gene: TRBD1
v_gene: TRBV9
abundance: .

CDR3nt: TGTGCCAGCAGAGACAGCCACAATCAGCCCCAGCATTTT
CDR3aa: CASRDSHNQPQHF
j_gene: TRBJ1-5
d_gene: .
v_gene: TRBV6-5
abundance: .

CDR3nt: TGTGCCAGCAGCCAAGGAAACAGGGGGCGCGTGGGGGAGACCCAGTACTTC
CDR3aa: CASSQGNRGRVGETQYF
j_gene: TRBJ2-5
d_gene: TRBD1
v_gene: TRBV4-2
abundance: .

CDR3nt: TGTGCCAGCAGTGCTCTAGCGGGGGGGAGCACAGATACGCAGTATTTT
CDR3aa: CASSALAGGSTDTQYF
j_gene: TRBJ2-3
d_gene: TRBD2
v_gene: TRBV11-3
abundance: few

CDR3nt: TGTGCCAGCAGTTTCGGGACTAGCACCTACAATGAGCAGTTCTTC
CDR3aa: CASSFGTSTYNEQFF
j_gene: TRBJ2-1
d_gene: TRBD2
v_gene: TRBV27
abundance: few

CDR3nt: TGTGCCAGCAGACCTCGGGTCGTACCCGAGCAGTACTTC
CDR3aa: CASRPRVVPEQYF
j_gene: TRBJ2-7
d_gene: .
v_gene: TRBV2
abundance: .

CDR3nt: TGTGCCAGTAGTATAGGTGCGGGGGGAACCTACATTCAGTACTTC
CDR3aa: CASSIGAGGTYIQYF
j_gene: TRBJ2-4
d_gene: TRBD2
v_gene: TRBV19
abundance: .

CDR3nt: TGCGCCAGCAGCCAAGAGCAGTTAAACTACAATGAGCAGTTCTTC
CDR3aa: CASSQEQLNYNEQFF
j_gene: TRBJ2-1
d_gene: .
v_gene: TRBV4-1
abundance: .

CDR3nt: TGCGCCAGCACGAATGACCCCAGGGGATCCTACGAGCAGTACTTC
CDR3aa: CASTNDPRGSYEQYF
j_gene: TRBJ2-7
d_gene: .
v_gene: TRBV5-1
abundance: .

CDR3nt: TGTGCTAGCAGCTTGAGCGGGGGCTCCTACGAGCAGTACTTC
CDR3aa: CASSLSGGSYEQYF
j_gene: TRBJ2-7
d_gene: TRBD2
v_gene: TRBV7-7
abundance: .

CDR3nt: TGTGCCAGCAGCGAGACAGGAAACTATGGCTACACCTTC
CDR3aa: CASSETGNYGYTF
j_gene: TRBJ1-2
d_gene: .
v_gene: TRBV9
abundance: few

CDR3nt: TGTGCCAGCAGTCCGAAAGGGACTAGCGGGCAGGGGGGTACGCAGTATTTT
CDR3aa: CASSPKGTSGQGGTQYF
j_gene: TRBJ2-3
d_gene: TRBD2
v_gene: TRBV6-6
abundance: few

CDR3nt: TGTGCCAGTAGTCAATCGGGACAGGGGGGAGAGCAGTACTTC
CDR3aa: CASSQSGQGGEQYF
j_gene: TRBJ2-7
d_gene: TRBD1
v_gene: TRBV19
abundance: once

CDR3nt: TGTGCCAGCAGTCCCCCGAATAGCGGGGGGGGAGATACGCAGTATTTT
CDR3aa: CASSPPNSGGGDTQYF
j_gene: TRBJ2-3
d_gene: TRBD2
v_gene: TRBV3-1/TRBV3-2
abundance: few

CDR3nt: TGTGCCAGCAGCCGGACAGGGTCTAAGGAGACCCAGTACTTC
CDR3aa: CASSRTGSKETQYF
j_gene: TRBJ2-5
d_gene: TRBD1
v_gene: TRBV7-2
abundance: .

CDR3nt: TGTGCCAGCAGCCAAGAAAAGCGCCGACAGAGCAATCAGCCCCAGCATTTT
CDR3aa: CASSQEKRRQSNQPQHF
j_gene: TRBJ1-5
d_gene: .
v_gene: TRBV14
abundance: .

CDR3nt: TGTGCCAGCAGCTTGGAAAGGCTGAGGCTCGAGCAGTACTTC
CDR3aa: CASSLERLRLEQYF
j_gene: TRBJ2-7
d_gene: .
v_gene: TRBV5-5
abundance: .

CDR3nt: TGTGCCAGCACTCCACGGGGCGGGGCGAGCACAGATACGCAGTATTTT
CDR3aa: CASTPRGGASTDTQYF
j_gene: TRBJ2-3
d_gene: .
v_gene: TRBV5-4
abundance: .

CDR3nt: TGTGCCAGCAAGGGGACACAACCCTACGAGCAGTACTTC
CDR3aa: CASKGTQPYEQYF
j_gene: TRBJ2-7
d_gene: .
v_gene: TRBV28
abundance: .

CDR3nt: TGCGCCAGCAGCTGGAAACTAGCGGGGGGTATAGAGACCCAGTACTTC
CDR3aa: CASSWKLAGGIETQYF
j_gene: TRBJ2-5
d_gene: TRBD2
v_gene: TRBV5-1
abundance: .

CDR3nt: TGTGCCAGCAGTTTGAGTTTGAAAGAAGCTTTCTTT
CDR3aa: CASSLSLKEAFF
j_gene: TRBJ1-1
d_gene: .
v_gene: TRBV28
abundance: .

CDR3nt: TGTGCCACCAGCAGCCGAGGACAGGGGGAAGAGACCCAGTACTTC
CDR3aa: CATSSRGQGEETQYF
j_gene: TRBJ2-5
d_gene: TRBD1
v_gene: TRBV15
abundance: .

CDR3nt: TGTGCCAGCAGAACAGGGACGTGGAGCTACGAGCAGTACTTC
CDR3aa: CASRTGTWSYEQYF
j_gene: TRBJ2-7
d_gene: .
v_gene: TRBV2
abundance: .

CDR3nt: TGTGCCAGCAGTGATCAGGGGGCACCTATCTCTGAAGCTTTCTTT
CDR3aa: CASSDQGAPISEAFF
j_gene: TRBJ1-1
d_gene: TRBD1
v_gene: TRBV2
abundance: .

CDR3nt: TGTGCCAGCAGCGTCGGGGGAAACAATTCACCCCTCCACTTT
CDR3aa: CASSVGGNNSPLHF
j_gene: TRBJ1-6
d_gene: .
v_gene: TRBV9
abundance: .

CDR3nt: TGCGCCAGCGCTGACAGGGGGAACACCGGGGAGCTGTTTTTT
CDR3aa: CASADRGNTGELFF
j_gene: TRBJ2-2
d_gene: TRBD1
v_gene: TRBV5-1
abundance: .

CDR3nt: TGTGCCAGCAGCTTACAGGGTTTGAGGAGGAATGAGCAGTTCTTC
CDR3aa: CASSLQGLRRNEQFF
j_gene: TRBJ2-1
d_gene: .
v_gene: TRBV5-8
abundance: .

CDR3nt: TGTGCCAGCAGCCTCCGCCCTGTGGGGGGAGGATCCAACTATGGCTACACCTTC
CDR3aa: CASSLRPVGGGSNYGYTF
j_gene: TRBJ1-2
d_gene: .
v_gene: TRBV7-2
abundance: .

CDR3nt: TGTGCCTGGAGTAGCGGGAGCACAGATACGCAGTATTTT
CDR3aa: CAWSSGSTDTQYF
j_gene: TRBJ2-3
d_gene: .
v_gene: TRBV30
abundance: .

CDR3nt: TGTGCCAGCAGTCCTACAGGGTTAATACATGGCTACACCTTC
CDR3aa: CASSPTGLIHGYTF
j_gene: TRBJ1-2
d_gene: .
v_gene: TRBV25-1
abundance: once

CDR3nt: TGTGCCAGCAGCCACCGGGACAGGGGGCGAGAGTTCTTC
CDR3aa: CASSHRDRGREFF
j_gene: TRBJ2-1
d_gene: TRBD1
v_gene: TRBV7-8
abundance: .

CDR3nt: TGTGCCAGCAGACCTGACGGGTCCAACTATGGCTACACCTTC
CDR3aa: CASRPDGSNYGYTF
j_gene: TRBJ1-2
d_gene: .
v_gene: TRBV6-5
abundance: once

CDR3nt: TGTGCCAGCAGCTCGCCACAGGGGGCCAGGACAGATACGCAGTATTTT
CDR3aa: CASSSPQGARTDTQYF
j_gene: TRBJ2-3
d_gene: TRBD1
v_gene: TRBV5-4
abundance: .

CDR3nt: TGCGCCAGCAGCCAAGGGGCTCTAATGAACACTGAAGCTTTCTTT
CDR3aa: CASSQGALMNTEAFF
j_gene: TRBJ1-1
d_gene: .
v_gene: TRBV4-1
abundance: .

CDR3nt: TGTGCCAGCAGCTTGGGGGGACAGGGTTCCGAGCAGTACTTC
CDR3aa: CASSLGGQGSEQYF
j_gene: TRBJ2-7
d_gene: TRBD1
v_gene: TRBV5-4
abundance: .

CDR3nt: TGTGCCAGCAGGGTACAGCACACGAACACCGGGGAGCTGTTTTTT
CDR3aa: CASRVQHTNTGELFF
j_gene: TRBJ2-2
d_gene: .
v_gene: TRBV7-3
abundance: .

CDR3nt: TGTGCCAGCAGCGAGGGTGCCTCCTACGAGCAGTACTTC
CDR3aa: CASSEGASYEQYF
j_gene: TRBJ2-7
d_gene: .
v_gene: TRBV7-8
abundance: few

CDR3nt: TGTGCCAGTAGTATTGGTAGCGGGGGGCCGAACACCGGGGAGCTGTTTTTT
CDR3aa: CASSIGSGGPNTGELFF
j_gene: TRBJ2-2
d_gene: TRBD2
v_gene: TRBV19
abundance: .

CDR3nt: TGTGCCAGCAGGGATGACAGGACAACTAATGAAAAACTGTTTTTT
CDR3aa: CASRDDRTTNEKLFF
j_gene: TRBJ1-4
d_gene: .
v_gene: TRBV6-5
abundance: .

CDR3nt: TGTGCCAGTATACAGGGGGCGGGCACCGGGGAGCTGTTTTTT
CDR3aa: CASIQGAGTGELFF
j_gene: TRBJ2-2
d_gene: TRBD1
v_gene: TRBV19
abundance: once

CDR3nt: TGTGCCAGCAGCCCACGGGACTCCTTGGATTCACCCCTCCACTTT
CDR3aa: CASSPRDSLDSPLHF
j_gene: TRBJ1-6
d_gene: .
v_gene: TRBV4-2
abundance: .

CDR3nt: TGTGCCGGGGTCGGACAGCCGAACACTGAAGCTTTCTTT
CDR3aa: CAGVGQPNTEAFF
j_gene: TRBJ1-1
d_gene: .
v_gene: TRBV30
abundance: .

CDR3nt: TGTGCCTGGAGTACTTCCCATAGCAATCAGCCCCAGCATTTT
CDR3aa: CAWSTSHSNQPQHF
j_gene: TRBJ1-5
d_gene: .
v_gene: TRBV30
abundance: once

CDR3nt: TGTGCCAGCAGCTACGACACCCACAATCAGCCCCAGCATTTT
CDR3aa: CASSYDTHNQPQHF
j_gene: TRBJ1-5
d_gene: .
v_gene: TRBV7-9
abundance: .

CDR3nt: TGTGCCAGCAGCTTCACCACGAATCCCGACAGCGGGCAAAGCACAGATACGCAGTATTTT
CDR3aa: CASSFTTNPDSGQSTDTQYF
j_gene: TRBJ2-3
d_gene: .
v_gene: TRBV7-8
abundance: few